The subject of this entry is one T cell receptor beta chain. This clone has more than one count but fewer than ten. The specificity of this receptor is unknown. Within one base of it there is no much larger clone, and no base qualities were kept. Germline trimming: 1 base from V, 0 bases from J; junction bases outside gene matches: 8. The CDR3 goes from the cysteine to the phenylalanine over 18 residues. Just CDR3 DNA is preserved here, 54 bases in frame from base 1. CDR1 is given as PRHDT and CDR2 as FYEKMQ, both from the germline V gene (reference sequence). This specimen's time point label, interpreted: about 5 months on oral tofacitinib. What the treatment or condition label conveys for this sample: oral pan-JAK inhibitor, 5-10 mg twice daily. From alopecia areata patients, peripheral blood was collected along with lesional scalp punch biopsies. PBMCs were isolated by density centrifugation and stained for CD3, CD4 and CD8, after which CD4+ and CD8+ T cells were sorted on a FACSAria.

The sample comes from a study of CD8+ T cells in alopecia areata (dated by TCRdb to the late 2010s). About the study as a whole: Treated patients were enrolled in an open-label pilot trial of oral tofacitinib at 5 to 10 mg twice daily for moderate-to-severe alopecia areata. Patients stayed on tofacitinib for 6 to 18 months and then had 6 months of follow-up off drug so that delayed response and recurrence could be assessed. Clonality in the scalp was compared among normal scalp (n=4), patchy alopecia areata scalp (n=8), and alopecia totalis/universalis scalp (n=8). The study used high-throughput TCRbeta sequencing to examine T cell clonal expansion in alopecia areata, in both the C3H/HeJ mouse model and human patients. Scalp tissue and sorted CD4+ and CD8+ peripheral blood T cells from patchy and totalis/universalis alopecia areata patients and from healthy controls were covered by human TCRbeta sequencing. Amplification of TCRbeta CDR3 regions was done by immunoSEQ multiplex PCR using 35 Vbeta forward primers and 13 Jbeta reverse primers. RNA was extracted with the PAXgene miRNA kit for fixed scalp, the miRNeasy kit for PBMCs, and the RNeasy kit for mouse skin. Patients on tofacitinib were biopsied at baseline and after 4 and 24 weeks of treatment, and several of the patients also had a later scalp biopsy. For the treated patients, the SALT score, which quantifies what percentage of scalp surface area is affected, served as the measure of disease severity.

The library was prepared using the immunoSEQ multiplex PCR assay. RNA was extracted from all samples and reverse transcribed into cDNA as template for TCR sequencing. First-strand cDNA was synthesized using SuperScript III with a 2:1 mix of oligo-dT and random hexamers. A synthetic immune receptor repertoire was used to measure amplification bias, and any remaining bias was corrected computationally. The study's processing was this. Raw reads were preprocessed to remove errors, and CDR3 was defined by IMGT conventions from the conserved cysteine to phenylalanine. To get clonality, Shannon entropy was normalized by log2 of the number of productive unique TCRs and the result was subtracted from 1. Whether scalp clones were CD4 or CD8 was inferred by matching scalp TCRbeta sequences against CD4 and CD8 repertoires sorted from blood. Here the immuneACCESS table is served through TCRdb, limited to in-frame sequences with V and J called. Missing clones are a known gap in these copies; in checked studies unresolved V genes cover under half, and the rest lacks a known reason. Clone size and V and J calls were adopted from that table, with D and trimming inferred from the DNA. The sample contains fewer than 350,000 clones, about 62% of them found a single time. The biggest ten clones account for about 1.8% of the sample.

The investigation overall reported the following: Because the treated cohort was small and had only one nonresponder, larger studies are needed to examine links between baseline CD8+ expansion and response. Many expanded lesional clones persisted in scalp and blood during tofacitinib treatment, which may partly explain relapse after stopping treatment. TCR sequences shared between patients were less clear than in mice, possibly partly because of HLA diversity in the patient population. Compared with normal scalp, lesional scalp had higher clonality and more expanded CD8+ clones, particularly in alopecia totalis/universalis, a pattern that suggests antigenic drive. Tofacitinib significantly lowered scalp clonality and the number of expanded CD8+ clones among the top 100 scalp clones. Unlike mouse skin, which is dominated by gammadelta T cells, normal human skin has resident alphabeta T cells that are also sequenced, and this complicates analysis of the scalp TCR repertoire.

This receptor was obtained from a human donor with alopecia areata. This specimen was CD4+ T cells sorted from blood, taken at week 24, from a patient treated with tofacitinib. The V and J genes are TRBV13 and TRBJ2-3; TRBD1 matches 9 bases in the middle. DNA sequence: TGTGCCAGCAGCTTAGTGAATGGGACAGGGACTAGCACAGATACGCAGTATTTT. It is translated as CASSLVNGTGTSTDTQYF.